These T cell receptor beta chains were read from a single sample in a study of CD4 T cells in relation to SARS-CoV-2 and coronaviruses. TCRdb's copy holds only in-frame clones and misses some; the assay was immunoSEQ multiplex PCR. Of 25,000 to 30,000 clones listed, about 78% are singletons. What these receptors recognize is not known. The source material was CD4+ T cells from PBMCs, cultured in vitro. The receptors come from a human donor in good health. Both conserved end residues are part of each CDR3. A D gene is named only where the DNA matches it firmly. Size values are once, few and many counts, or a class for expanded clones, and some rows have none.

j_gene: TRBJ1-1
d_gene: .
v_gene: TRBV19
abundance: few
CDR3aa: CASSTGAGTEAFF
CDR3nt: TGTGCCAGTAGTACCGGGGCTGGCACTGAAGCTTTCTTT

j_gene: TRBJ2-3
d_gene: .
v_gene: TRBV12-3/TRBV12-4
abundance: .
CDR3aa: CASSRGFGDTQYF
CDR3nt: TGTGCCAGCAGTAGGGGGTTTGGAGATACGCAGTATTTT

j_gene: TRBJ1-5
d_gene: .
v_gene: TRBV7-2
abundance: .
CDR3aa: CASSSDRPNQPQHF
CDR3nt: TGTGCCAGCAGCTCGGACAGACCGAATCAGCCCCAGCATTTT

j_gene: TRBJ1-2
d_gene: .
v_gene: TRBV6-5
abundance: .
CDR3aa: CASSYSRGGAGYTF
CDR3nt: TGTGCCAGCAGTTACTCGAGGGGGGGTGCTGGCTACACCTTC

j_gene: TRBJ1-1
d_gene: .
v_gene: TRBV12-3/TRBV12-4
abundance: .
CDR3aa: CASSPRVGEAFF
CDR3nt: TGTGCCAGCAGTCCACGGGTGGGCGAAGCTTTCTTT

j_gene: TRBJ1-2
d_gene: TRBD1
v_gene: TRBV7-9
abundance: .
CDR3aa: CASSWGQELYGYTF
CDR3nt: TGTGCCAGCAGCTGGGGACAGGAGCTCTATGGCTACACCTTT

j_gene: TRBJ2-3
d_gene: .
v_gene: TRBV4-3
abundance: once
CDR3aa: CASSRVGDTQYF
CDR3nt: TGCGCCAGCAGCCGAGTCGGGGATACGCAGTATTTT

j_gene: TRBJ2-2
d_gene: .
v_gene: TRBV11-2
abundance: .
CDR3aa: CASSLGRLDTGELFF
CDR3nt: TGTGCCAGCAGCTTGGGTCGACTTGACACCGGGGAGCTGTTTTTT

j_gene: TRBJ2-1
d_gene: TRBD1
v_gene: TRBV4-3
abundance: .
CDR3aa: CASSQDRTQDREREQFF
CDR3nt: TGCGCCAGCAGCCAAGATCGAACCCAGGACAGGGAGCGTGAGCAGTTCTTC

j_gene: TRBJ1-2
d_gene: TRBD1
v_gene: TRBV28
abundance: .
CDR3aa: CASSTPGGIGYTF
CDR3nt: TGTGCCAGCAGTACACCAGGGGGCATCGGCTACACCTTC

j_gene: TRBJ1-5
d_gene: .
v_gene: TRBV25-1
abundance: few
CDR3aa: CASSLTGSNQPQHF
CDR3nt: TGTGCCAGCAGCTTGACAGGCTCCAATCAGCCCCAGCATTTT

j_gene: TRBJ1-2
d_gene: TRBD1
v_gene: TRBV6-5
abundance: .
CDR3aa: CASSYSPGGLYGYTF
CDR3nt: TGTGCCAGCAGTTACTCTCCAGGGGGCCTCTATGGCTACACCTTC

j_gene: TRBJ2-2
d_gene: .
v_gene: TRBV12-3/TRBV12-4
abundance: .
CDR3aa: CASSLINTGELFF
CDR3nt: TGTGCCAGCAGTTTAATCAACACCGGGGAGCTGTTTTTT